This TCR beta chain was captured in a study of T cell responses to AZD1222 COVID-19 vaccine. Whole-study findings and limits: Mostly white British, mostly female donors; authors suggested clonal diversity may be underestimated. Within unmutated variant regions lay the reported targets of nearly half of spike-specific TCRs.

Comment on this clone: The antigen is undetermined.

Clones were sequenced by immunoSEQ multiplex PCR, and TCRdb holds only the in-frame ones, with some missing. This repertoire shows approximately 190,000 clones, approximately 93% found once; its top ten account for 0.9% to 1.1%. This CDR3 contains 15 residues. Germline CDR1 and CDR2: LGHDT and YNNKEL (reference sequence). Trimming took off 4 bases at V and 0 bases at J, with 11 bases between the two ends. The chain recombines TRBV3-1 (or the pseudogene TRBV3-2) with TRBJ2-3; a weak D match, TRBD2 (6 bases). The material sequenced was peripheral blood, taken 28 days after the second AZD1222 dose. This receptor was obtained from an adult who received the AZD1222 COVID-19 vaccine. The CDR3 loop reads CASSPLAVSTDTQYF. In DNA form, the CDR3 reads TGTGCCAGCAGCCCTTTAGCGGTGAGCACAGATACGCAGTATTTT.